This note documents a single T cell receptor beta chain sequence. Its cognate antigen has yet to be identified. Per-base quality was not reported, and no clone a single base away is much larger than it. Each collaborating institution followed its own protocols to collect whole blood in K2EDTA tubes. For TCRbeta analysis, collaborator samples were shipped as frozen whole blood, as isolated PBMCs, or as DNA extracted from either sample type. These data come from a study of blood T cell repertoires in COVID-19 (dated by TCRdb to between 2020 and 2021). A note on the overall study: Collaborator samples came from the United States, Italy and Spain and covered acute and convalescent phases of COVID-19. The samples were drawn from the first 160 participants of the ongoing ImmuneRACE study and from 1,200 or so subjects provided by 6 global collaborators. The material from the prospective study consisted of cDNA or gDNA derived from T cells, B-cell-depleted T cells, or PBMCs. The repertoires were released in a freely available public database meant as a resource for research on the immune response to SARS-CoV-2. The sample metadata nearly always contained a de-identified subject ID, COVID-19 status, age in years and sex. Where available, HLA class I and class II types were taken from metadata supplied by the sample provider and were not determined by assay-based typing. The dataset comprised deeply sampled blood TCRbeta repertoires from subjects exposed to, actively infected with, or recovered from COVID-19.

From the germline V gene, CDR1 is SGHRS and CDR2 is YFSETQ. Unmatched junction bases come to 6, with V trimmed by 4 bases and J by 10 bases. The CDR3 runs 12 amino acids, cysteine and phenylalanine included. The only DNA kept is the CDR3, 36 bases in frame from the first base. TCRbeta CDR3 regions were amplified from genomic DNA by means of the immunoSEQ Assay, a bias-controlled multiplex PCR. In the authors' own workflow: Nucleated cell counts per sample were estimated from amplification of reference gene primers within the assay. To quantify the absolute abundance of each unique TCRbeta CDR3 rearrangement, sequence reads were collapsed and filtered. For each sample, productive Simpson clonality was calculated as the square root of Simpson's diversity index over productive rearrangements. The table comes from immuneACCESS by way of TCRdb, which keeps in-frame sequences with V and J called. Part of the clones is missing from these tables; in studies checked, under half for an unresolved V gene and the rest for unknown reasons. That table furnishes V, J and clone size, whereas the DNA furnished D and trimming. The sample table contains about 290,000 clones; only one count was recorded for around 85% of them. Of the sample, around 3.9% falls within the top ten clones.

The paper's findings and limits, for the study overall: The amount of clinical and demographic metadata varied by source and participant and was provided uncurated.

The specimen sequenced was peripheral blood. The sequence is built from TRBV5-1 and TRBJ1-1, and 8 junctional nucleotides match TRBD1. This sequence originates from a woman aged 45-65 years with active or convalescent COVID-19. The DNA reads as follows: TGCGCCAGCAGCACCGGACAGGGCTCAGCTTTCTTT. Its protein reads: CASSTGQGSAFF.